These T cell receptor beta chains were read from a single sample in a study of beta chain features in type 1 diabetes. Assay: immunoSEQ multiplex PCR; the TCRdb copy retains only in-frame clones and omits some. The sample has over 200,000 clones; about 11% are singletons. What was sequenced was naive CD4+ T cells from blood. These receptor sequences come from a man younger than 45 with type 1 diabetes. The CDR3 runs from the conserved cysteine through the conserved F or W. Each record gives: J gene, V gene, CDR3 protein.

>TRBJ1-1|TRBV28
CASSLLDSYTEAFF
>TRBJ2-7|TRBV5-1
CASSRDSASYEQYF
>TRBJ2-7|TRBV19
CARAGDSSYEQYF
>TRBJ1-2|TRBV2
CASSEDTGGGYTF
>TRBJ2-5|TRBV7-9
CASSFGTSRYIETQYF
>TRBJ2-3|TRBV7-3
CASSPTAGLPFSSTDTQYF
>TRBJ2-5|TRBV7-2
CASSSTGGARETQYF
>TRBJ1-2|TRBV2
CASTEGTGGLSTF
>TRBJ2-5|TRBV5-1
CASSLLGTTQETQYF
>TRBJ2-5|TRBV14
CASSWRGYTRETQYF
>TRBJ2-3|TRBV6-5
CASSTAGLQYF
>TRBJ1-1|TRBV5-1
CASSLSGGDTEAFF
>TRBJ1-2|TRBV9
CASSVVGAVGYTF
>TRBJ2-2|TRBV2
CASIWGQGTGELFF
>TRBJ2-5|TRBV20-1
CSAITGGTQYF
>TRBJ2-5|TRBV27
CASSRGPAGGRLETQYF
>TRBJ2-7|TRBV2
CASRGTGGLYEQYF
>TRBJ2-6|TRBV9
CASSPDRAGANVLTF
>TRBJ2-7|TRBV5-6
CASSPTGSSYEQYF
>TRBJ2-3|TRBV4-1
CASSQTGTGGGTDTQYF
>TRBJ2-7|TRBV7-9
CASSWGGRVYEQYF
>TRBJ2-5|TRBV7-9
CASSPGRGVSEETQYF
>TRBJ1-5|TRBV2
CASSEVAGNQPQHF
>TRBJ2-3|TRBV29-1
CSVETGSTDTQYF
>TRBJ2-1|TRBV2
CASSELAEEQFF
>TRBJ2-7|TRBV7-2
CASTGDRAAYEQYF
>TRBJ2-1|TRBV5-4
CASTKQGESYNEQFF
>TRBJ2-1|TRBV7-3
CASSPDRGRYEQFF
>TRBJ1-5|TRBV6-5
CASSLQGPPPQHF
>TRBJ2-5|TRBV7-2
CASSFDREETQYF
>TRBJ1-6|TRBV7-9
CASSRGTESSYNSPLHF
>TRBJ1-6|TRBV27
CASSLIVGGSYNSPLHF
>TRBJ2-2|TRBV19
CASSLYATGGSPGELFF
>TRBJ2-7|TRBV7-9
CASSGTGALRANEQYF
>TRBJ2-7|TRBV7-8
CATSDREDPKYEQYF
>TRBJ1-1|TRBV12-5
CASGGGPEAFF
>TRBJ1-1|TRBV7-2
CASSSGQGHTEAFF
>TRBJ1-2|TRBV4-2
CASSQSGTGYGYTF
>TRBJ1-1|TRBV7-8
CASSRGGGGRTEAFF
>TRBJ2-1|TRBV7-9
CASSLDYSYNEQFF
>TRBJ2-2|TRBV5-1
CASNPGGTGELFF
>TRBJ2-5|TRBV6-5
CASSSGTSQETQYF
>TRBJ1-1|TRBV7-9
CASSFSGVRGTEAFF
>TRBJ2-1|TRBV7-3
CASSLRDRGNEQFF
>TRBJ2-7|TRBV21-1
CASSKSLLGQGPYEQYF
>TRBJ1-2|TRBV13
CASSLTVYGYTF
>TRBJ2-3|TRBV11-3
CASSLGLAANTDTQYF